This T cell receptor (beta chain) came from a study of blood T cell repertoires in COVID-19. Authors' processing steps: For nucleated cells, counts were estimated from reference gene primer amplification. The repertoire was sequenced with immunoSEQ multiplex PCR; TCRdb's copy has only in-frame clones and lacks some. V and J calls and clone size follow that table, whereas D and trimming were derived from the DNA. The sample records over 200,000 clones, 80% to 90% being singletons. This receptor was obtained from a man aged 50 or older with COVID-19, enrolled during active disease. Sequencing input: peripheral blood.

The CDR3 region has the DNA TGTGCCAGCAGTTACTCCTTCGGGACAGGCCCCTACAATGAGCAGTTCTTC. Amino acids: CASSYSFGTGPYNEQFF. V and J are TRBV6-2 or TRBV6-3 and TRBJ2-1, with 8 bases aligning to TRBD1. This CDR3 is built from 17 residues. Germline CDR1 is MNHEY and CDR2 is SVGEGT. J lost 2 bases, V lost 0 bases, and 6 bases had no gene match.